Sequencing of this TCR beta chain was carried out in a study of blood T cell repertoires in COVID-19. Assay: immunoSEQ multiplex PCR; the TCRdb copy retains only in-frame clones and omits some. Found here are fewer than 250,000 clones, roughly 86% of them singletons; the top ten hold roughly 2%. This receptor was obtained from a woman in her fifties or sixties who had recovered from COVID-19. Sequencing used PBMCs or T cells enriched from blood (not recorded which).

Written as DNA, the CDR3 is TGTGCCAGTAGTATTCCAGGTGTCGCTGAAGCTTTCTTT. Amino acids: CASSIPGVAEAFF. The chain links TRBV19 to TRBJ1-1; D is uncertain. Germline V gives CDR1 LNHDA, CDR2 SQIVND (reference sequence). Trimming left V 3 bases short and J 6 bases short, with 11 bases between. CDR3 length: 13 amino acids. Using reference TRBV19 and TRBJ1-1 for the parts outside the CDR3, the full variable domain is DGGITQSPKYLFRKEGQNVTLSCEQNLNHDAMYWYRQDPGQGLRLIYYSQIVNDFQKGDIAEGYSVSREKKESFPLTVTSAQKNPTAFYLCASSIPGVAEAFFGQGTRLTVV.